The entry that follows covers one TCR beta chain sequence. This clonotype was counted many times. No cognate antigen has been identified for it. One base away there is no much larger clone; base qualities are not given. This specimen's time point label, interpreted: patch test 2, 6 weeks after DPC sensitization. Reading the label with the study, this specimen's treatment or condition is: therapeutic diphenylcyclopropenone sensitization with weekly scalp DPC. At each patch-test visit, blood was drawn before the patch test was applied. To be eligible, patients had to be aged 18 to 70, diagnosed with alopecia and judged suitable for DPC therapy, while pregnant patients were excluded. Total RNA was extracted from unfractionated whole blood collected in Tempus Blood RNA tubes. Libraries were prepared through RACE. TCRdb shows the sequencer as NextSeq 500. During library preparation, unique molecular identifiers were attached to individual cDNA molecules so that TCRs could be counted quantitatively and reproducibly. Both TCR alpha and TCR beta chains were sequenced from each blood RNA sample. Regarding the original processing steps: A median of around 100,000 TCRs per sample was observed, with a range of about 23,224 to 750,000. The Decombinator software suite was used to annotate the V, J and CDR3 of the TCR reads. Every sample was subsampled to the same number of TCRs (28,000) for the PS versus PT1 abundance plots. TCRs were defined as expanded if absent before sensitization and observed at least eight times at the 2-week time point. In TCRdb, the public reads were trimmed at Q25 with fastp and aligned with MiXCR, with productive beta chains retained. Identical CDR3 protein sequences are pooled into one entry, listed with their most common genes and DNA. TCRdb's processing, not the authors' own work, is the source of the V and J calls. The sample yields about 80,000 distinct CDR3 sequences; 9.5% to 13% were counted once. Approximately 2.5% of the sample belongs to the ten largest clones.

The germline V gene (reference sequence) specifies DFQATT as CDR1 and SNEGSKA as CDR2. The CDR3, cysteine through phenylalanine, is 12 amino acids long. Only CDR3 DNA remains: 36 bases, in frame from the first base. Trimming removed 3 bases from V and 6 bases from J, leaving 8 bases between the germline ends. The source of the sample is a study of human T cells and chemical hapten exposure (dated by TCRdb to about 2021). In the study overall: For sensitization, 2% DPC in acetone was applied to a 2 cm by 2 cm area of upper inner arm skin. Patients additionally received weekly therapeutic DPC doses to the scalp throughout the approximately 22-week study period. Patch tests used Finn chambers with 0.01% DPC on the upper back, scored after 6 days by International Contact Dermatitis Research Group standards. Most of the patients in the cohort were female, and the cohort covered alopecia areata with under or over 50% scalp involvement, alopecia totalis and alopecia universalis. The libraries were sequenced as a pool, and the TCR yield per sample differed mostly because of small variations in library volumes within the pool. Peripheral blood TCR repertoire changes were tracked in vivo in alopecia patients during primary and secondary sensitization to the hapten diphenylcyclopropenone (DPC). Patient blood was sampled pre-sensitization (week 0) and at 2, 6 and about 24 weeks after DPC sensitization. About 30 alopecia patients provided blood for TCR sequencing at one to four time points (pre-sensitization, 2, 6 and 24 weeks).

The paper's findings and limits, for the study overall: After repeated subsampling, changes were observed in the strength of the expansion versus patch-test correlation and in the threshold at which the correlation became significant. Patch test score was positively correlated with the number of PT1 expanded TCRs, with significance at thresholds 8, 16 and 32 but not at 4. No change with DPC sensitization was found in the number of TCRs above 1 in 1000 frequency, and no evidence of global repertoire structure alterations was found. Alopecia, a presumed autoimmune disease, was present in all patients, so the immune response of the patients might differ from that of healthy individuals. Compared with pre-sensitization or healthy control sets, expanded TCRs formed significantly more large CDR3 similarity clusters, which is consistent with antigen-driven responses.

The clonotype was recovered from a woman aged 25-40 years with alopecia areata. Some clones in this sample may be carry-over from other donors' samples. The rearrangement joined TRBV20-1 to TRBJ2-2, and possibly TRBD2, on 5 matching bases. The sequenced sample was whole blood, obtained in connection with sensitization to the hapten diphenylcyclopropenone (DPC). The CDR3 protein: CSARREAGELFF. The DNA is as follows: TGCAGTGCTAGGAGGGAAGCCGGGGAGCTGTTTTTT.